This passage covers 18 T cell receptor beta chains from one sample sequenced in a study of CD8+ T cells in alopecia areata (dated by TCRdb to between 2017 and 2018). The treatment or condition label of this sample denotes: oral pan-JAK inhibitor, 5-10 mg twice daily. The library was generated by the immunoSEQ multiplex PCR assay. RNA was extracted from all samples and reverse transcribed into cDNA as template for TCR sequencing. The source is immuneACCESS, and TCRdb retained only in-frame sequences with V and J called. Part of the clones is not carried over; for the studies checked, unresolved V genes explain less than half of this, and the remainder is unexplained. The sample records approximately 210,000 clones, less than 70% of which are singletons. The top ten hold approximately 1.2% of the sample. Sequenced here: CD4+ T cells sorted from blood, sampled around week 49, from a patient treated with tofacitinib. The receptors come from a human donor with alopecia areata.

The rearrangement links TRBV27 to TRBJ1-5, with D possibly matching TRBD1 (6 bases). The germline gives CDR1 MNHEY, CDR2 SMNVEV (reference sequence). The CDR3 has 15 residues. Trimming removed 1 base at V and 3 bases at J, with 10 bases between. CDR3 loop: CASSLFSGVNQPQHF. The CDR3 bases are TGTGCCAGCAGTTTATTTTCAGGGGTCAATCAGCCCCAGCATTTT.

This clone was counted only a few times. The V and J genes are TRBV29-1 and TRBJ2-1; TRBD2 aligns across 8 bases. Germline CDR1 is SQVTM and CDR2 is ANQGSEA. Germline trimming cut 6 bases from V and 7 bases from J; bases unmatched to any gene: 8. This CDR3 has 13 amino acids. CDR3 region: CSVHAGGRNEQFF. CDR3 nucleotide sequence: TGCAGCGTCCACGCGGGGGGCCGAAATGAGCAGTTCTTC.

This chain connects TRBV4-3 to TRBJ1-4, with a possible D match to TRBD1 (5 bases). This CDR3 has 14 residues. The V end was cut by 2 bases, the J end by 7 bases, with 11 bases between. From germline, CDR1 is LGHNA and CDR2 YSLEER. CDR3: CASSQSGRREKLFF. The CDR3, as DNA: TGCGCCAGCAGCCAATCAGGGAGGCGTGAAAAACTGTTTTTT.

This clone has only a few counts. The chain links TRBV4-3 to TRBJ2-2; TRBD1 might be the D (7 bases). The CDR3 consists of 17 residues. V lost 0 bases, J lost 8 bases, and 19 bases lay in between. Looked up from germline, CDR1 is LGHNA and CDR2 is YSLEER. In nucleotides, the CDR3 is TGCGCCAGCAGCCAAGATTTCCCGACAGGGCGGGGTGGGGAGCTGTTTTTT. Translating it yields CASSQDFPTGRGGELFF.

This clone was seen only once. The chain couples TRBV30 to TRBJ1-6, with no clear D. Germline V lookup: CDR1 GTSNPN, CDR2 SVGIG (reference sequence). Trimming pared 0 bases from V and 6 bases from J, leaving 12 bases between. CDR3 length: 15 residues. The CDR3 nucleotides read TGTGCCTGGAGTGTACGTTTGGAAAGTAATTCACCCCTCCACTTT. It yields the protein CAWSVRLESNSPLHF. The variable domain in full, with the rest retrieved from reference TRBV30 and TRBJ1-6, is SQTIHQWPATLVQPVGSPLSLECTVEGTSNPNLYWYRQAAGRGLQLLFYSVGIGQISSEVPQNLSASRPQDRQFILSSKKLLLSDSGFYLCAWSVRLESNSPLHFGNGTRLTVT.

The chain combines TRBV5-1 with TRBJ2-3; either TRBD1 or TRBD2 may supply D (6 bases each). The CDR3 is made up of 16 amino acids. Trimming shortened V by 0 bases and J by 4 bases, and 15 bases separated the two germline ends. Germline values: CDR1 SGHRS, CDR2 YFSETQ. For the CDR3, the DNA is TGCGCCAGCAGCTTGGATGGGGGGCGCAGGTCAGATACGCAGTATTTT. Amino acid sequence: CASSLDGGRRSDTQYF.

The chain carries TRBV30 and TRBJ1-5, with 9 nucleotides matching TRBD1. CDR3 length equals 15 residues. The ends lost 3 bases at V and 6 bases at J; junction bases unmatched: 9. Germline values: CDR1 GTSNPN, CDR2 SVGIG (reference sequence). CDR3 bases: TGTGCCTGGAGAGTACAGGGGGCCTTGGGTCAGCCCCAGCATTTT. Its protein product is CAWRVQGALGQPQHF.

This clone was seen a handful of times. V is TRBV5-1 and J is TRBJ1-2, with 9 bases matching TRBD1. CDR1 SGHRS and CDR2 YFSETQ come from the germline V gene. Unmatched junction bases numbered 4, after V lost 0 bases and J lost 4 bases. The CDR3 sequence is 15 residues long. The CDR3 DNA sequence: TGCGCCAGCAGCTTGGCCGGGGACAGGGCCTATGGCTACACCTTC. Its protein product is CASSLAGDRAYGYTF.

The chain joins TRBV29-1 to TRBJ1-2; D gene unclear. The CDR3 length is 11 residues. Germline V gene data show CDR1 as SQVTM and CDR2 as ANQGSEA. V was shortened by 7 bases and J by 5 bases, with 11 bases between the two germline ends. The CDR3 bases are TGCAGCGCCCACATTGGTTATGGCTACACCTTC. Translated, it gives CSAHIGYGYTF.

V and J are TRBV15 and TRBJ1-5; TRBD1 is a possible D gene (6 bases). There are 13 residues in the CDR3. CDR1 LNHNV and CDR2 YYDKDF come from the germline V gene (reference sequence). The germline V and J ends were trimmed by 6 bases and 2 bases, with 8 bases remaining between them. The CDR3, as DNA: TGTGCCACCAGTTCAGGGGGCAATCAGCCCCAGCATTTT. Protein: CATSSGGNQPQHF. Based on the CDR3 plus reference TRBV15 and TRBJ1-5, the full variable domain is DAMVIQNPRYQVTQFGKPVTLSCSQTLNHNVMYWYQQKSSQAPKLLFHYYDKDFNNEADTPDNFQSRRPNTSFCFLDIRSPGLGDTAMYLCATSSGGNQPQHFGDGTRLSIL.

This clone has a handful of counts. The V call is TRBV5-1, the J call TRBJ2-7; D may be TRBD2 (6 bases). The CDR3 sequence is 11 residues long. V shed 4 bases and J shed 6 bases, with 8 bases lying between them. Germline CDR1 SGHRS, CDR2 YFSETQ. DNA for the CDR3: TGCGCCAGCAGCAACGGGGGCGAGCAGTACTTC. Its protein is CASSNGGEQYF.

V usage is TRBV6-5 and J usage is TRBJ2-7, with TRBD2 matching over 8 bases. Germline CDR1 MNHEY, CDR2 SVGAGI. Trimming cost V 5 bases and J 1 base; bases outside gene matches: 7. The CDR3 consists of 15 residues. The CDR3 DNA reads as TGTGCCAGCAGTCAAGTAGCGGGGAAATCCTACGAGCAGTACTTC. Encoded protein: CASSQVAGKSYEQYF.

This rearrangement joins TRBV25-1 to TRBJ2-2, with D possibly TRBD1 on 5 matching bases. Trimming pared 2 bases from V and 6 bases from J, leaving 10 bases between. CDR3 size: 14 residues. The germline V gene encodes CDR1 MGHDK and CDR2 SYGVNS. The DNA of the CDR3 is TGTGCCAGCAGTGAAAACCCAGGGTCCGGGGAGCTGTTTTTT. The encoded protein is CASSENPGSGELFF.

In its sample, this clone was seen once. This chain uses TRBV2 with TRBJ2-5; 8 positions agree with TRBD1. The CDR3 length is 15 residues. Germline V gives CDR1 SNHLY, CDR2 FYNNEI. V was clipped by 3 bases and J by 4 bases; unmatched bases: 7. The CDR3 DNA reads TGTGCCAGCAGTGAGGACAGGGCCCTTTTAGAGACCCAGTACTTC. Protein sequence: CASSEDRALLETQYF.

The chain joins TRBV13 to TRBJ1-5, with D unresolved. CDR1 is PRHDT and CDR2 is FYEKMQ in the germline V gene (reference sequence). The V and J ends lost 3 bases and 3 bases respectively, with 6 bases between them. This CDR3 has 13 amino acids. The CDR3 is CASSLGVNQPQHF. CDR3 bases: TGTGCCAGCAGCTTGGGTGTCAATCAGCCCCAGCATTTT.

V is TRBV30 and J is TRBJ1-1; D is perhaps TRBD1 (6 bases). Trimming took off 0 bases at V and 1 base at J, with 9 bases between the two ends. The CDR3 has 14 residues. Germline CDR1 reads GTSNPN; CDR2 reads SVGIG (reference sequence). The CDR3 DNA sequence: TGTGCCTGGAGTGTTGGACAGCAGAACACTGAAGCTTTCTTT. This encodes CAWSVGQQNTEAFF.

This clone came up once. The chain joins TRBV25-1 to TRBJ1-2; D not certain. The CDR3 consists of 12 residues. Germline lookup yields CDR1 MGHDK and CDR2 SYGVNS. V gave up 4 bases and J gave up 0 bases, with 3 bases separating them. The CDR3 spells CASSVANYGYTF. CDR3 nucleotides: TGTGCCAGCAGTGTAGCTAACTATGGCTACACCTTC.

The genes are TRBV4-3 and TRBJ2-1; no definite D call. The ends were cut back, 4 bases at V and 5 bases at J, with 9 bases in the middle. CDR1 is LGHNA and CDR2 is YSLEER in the germline V gene. This CDR3 is 13 amino acids long. The CDR3 loop is CASSLAGNNEQFF. The CDR3 DNA sequence: TGCGCCAGCAGCCTGGCAGGTAACAATGAGCAGTTCTTC.